This T cell receptor beta chain was obtained from a study of blood T cell repertoires in COVID-19. On the study more broadly: COVID-19 samples from acute and convalescent phases originated in the United States, Italy and Spain. In each case, the material was cDNA or gDNA derived from T cells, B-cell-depleted T cells, or PBMCs.

Germline CDR1 MNHNS, CDR2 SASEGT. This CDR3 contains 16 residues. The V end was cut by 1 base, the J end by 0 bases, with 10 bases between. Only one count was recorded for this clone. Under the authors' procedure: The authors estimated nucleated cell counts from reference gene primer amplification. Measured with immunoSEQ multiplex PCR; TCRdb has only the in-frame clones, and not every one. That table supplies the V and J calls and clone size; D and trimming were determined from the DNA. The sample contains around 220,000 clones, approximately 84% of which appear only once. The V call is TRBV6-1, the J call TRBJ1-5; a possible D gene is TRBD1 (5 bases). This TCR was sampled from a man aged 40-49 years with active or convalescent COVID-19. The sample was peripheral blood. Here the CDR3 reads CASSEGRAYSNQPQHF. The CDR3 DNA sequence: TGTGCCAGCAGTGAAGGCAGGGCCTATAGCAATCAGCCCCAGCATTTT.